These 5 T cell receptor beta chains share one sample of origin, sequenced in a study of T-cell reconstitution after alpha-beta-depleted transplantation in children. This sample's TCRbeta library carried unique molecular identifier barcodes. TCRdb used MiXCR to reprocess the PCR reads, holding one entry per CDR3 protein. The sample lists about 610,000 distinct CDR3 sequences, about a quarter occurring once. The sample was PBMCs, taken before TCRalphabeta/CD19-depleted stem cell transplant. These receptors came from a boy younger than two with Wiskott-Aldrich syndrome, due to receive a stem cell transplant.

This clonotype has just a few counts. V usage is TRBV20-1 and J usage is TRBJ2-1; 9 nucleotides align to TRBD2. The CDR3 is 14 residues long. Germline CDR1 and CDR2: DFQATT and SNEGSKA (reference sequence). The junction had 7 bases not matched to a gene; V was cut back by 1 base and J by 9 bases. This CDR3 reads CSARALAGVGEQFF. CDR3 in DNA: TGCAGTGCTAGAGCGTTAGCGGGAGTCGGTGAGCAGTTCTTC.

At least ten counts were recorded for this clonotype. The chain employs TRBV5-5 and TRBJ1-1; D gene unclear. Germline assignment: CDR1 SGHKS and CDR2 YYEKEE (reference sequence). The ends were cut back, 2 bases at V and 5 bases at J, with 10 bases in the middle. The CDR3 extends over 13 amino acids. CDR3 residues: CASSFWGWTEAFF. The CDR3 DNA sequence: TGTGCCAGCAGCTTTTGGGGTTGGACTGAAGCTTTCTTT.

The J gene is TRBJ1-5, the V gene TRBV7-9, with D perhaps matching TRBD1 (5 bases). The V gene's germline CDR1 is SEHNR and CDR2 FQNEAQ (reference sequence). V lost 3 bases and J 7 bases, leaving 13 bases between the germline ends. The CDR3 has 14 residues. The CDR3 DNA reads TGTGCCAGCAGCTTGGGCGGGGCTGGGCAGCCCCAGCATTTT. Translating gives CASSLGGAGQPQHF. Filled out from reference TRBV7-9 and TRBJ1-5, the complete variable domain reads DTGVSQNPRHKITKRGQNVTFRCDPISEHNRLYWYRQTLGQGPEFLTYFQNEAQLEKSRLLSDRFSAERPKGSFSTLEIQRTEQGDSAMYLCASSLGGAGQPQHFGDGTRLSIL.

This chain joins TRBV30 and TRBJ2-5; TRBD1 agrees at 7 bases. Germline loops: CDR1 GTSNPN, CDR2 SVGIG (reference sequence). This CDR3 comprises 14 residues. V shed 8 bases, J shed 1 base, and the junction held 10 bases outside the gene matches. CDR3 nucleotide sequence: TGTGCCATGGGCCCCGGGACAGCCCAAGAGACCCAGTACTTC. This gives the protein CAMGPGTAQETQYF.

V and J are TRBV4-2 and TRBJ2-5, with TRBD1 as a possible D gene (6 bases). The V gene lost 1 base and the J gene lost 5 bases, with 23 bases spanning the gap. Per the germline V gene, CDR1 is LGHNA and CDR2 is YNFKEQ. This CDR3 is 18 amino acids long. The CDR3 region is CASSQVVGSTGIGETQYF. CDR3 sequence (DNA): TGTGCCAGCAGCCAAGTTGTGGGATCTACAGGGATCGGCGAGACCCAGTACTTC.